A selection of T cell receptor beta chains follows, all from one sample in a study of blood T cell repertoires in COVID-19. TCRdb's copy holds only in-frame clones and misses some; the assay was immunoSEQ multiplex PCR. In the table there are some 30,000 clones, roughly 80% of which are singletons. Sequenced: peripheral blood. These receptors were taken from a man aged 80 or over with active COVID-19. Each CDR3 is given with its conserved first and last residue. Fields, in order: clone size, D gene, V gene, J gene, CDR3 protein, CDR3 DNA. D genes are given only for firm matches. Size tells how often a clone was seen (once, few, many) or the class of an expanded clone, and some rows leave it out.

>NA|TRBD1|TRBV5-4|TRBJ2-5
CASSPGQGASETQYF
TGTGCCAGCAGCCCAGGACAGGGGGCGTCGGAGACCCAGTACTTC
>NA|TRBD1|TRBV4-1|TRBJ1-4
CASSQDRGTGTTAANEKLFF
TGCGCCAGCAGCCAAGATCGGGGGACAGGGACCACCGCAGCTAATGAAAAACTGTTTTTT
>NA|NA|TRBV7-9|TRBJ1-1
CASSQGRRMTEAFF
TGTGCCAGCAGCCAAGGGAGGCGTATGACTGAAGCTTTCTTT
>NA|NA|TRBV19|TRBJ2-5
CASSIGREETQYF
TGTGCCAGTAGTATTGGCAGGGAAGAGACCCAGTACTTC
>NA|NA|TRBV5-4|TRBJ1-6
CASRRGGYNSPLHF
TGTGCCAGCAGGCGGGGTGGGTATAATTCACCCCTCCACTTT
>NA|NA|TRBV27|TRBJ2-2
CASSLAGRGGELFF
TGTGCCAGCAGTTTAGCGGGTCGGGGAGGGGAGCTGTTTTTT
>NA|TRBD2|TRBV19|TRBJ2-3
CASSMGAGGLTDTQYF
TGTGCCAGTAGTATGGGCGCGGGGGGTTTAACAGATACGCAGTATTTT
>NA|TRBD2|TRBV4-1|TRBJ2-5
CASSRLAGTQETQYF
TGCGCCAGCAGCCGATTAGCGGGGACCCAAGAGACCCAGTACTTC
>NA|NA|TRBV10-2|TRBJ1-5
CASRPQGNQPQHF
TGCGCCAGCAGACCCCAGGGCAATCAGCCCCAGCATTTT
>once|NA|TRBV6-6|TRBJ1-5
CASSKEGSNQPQHF
TGTGCCAGCAGTAAGGAGGGAAGCAATCAGCCCCAGCATTTT
>few|NA|TRBV5-4|TRBJ1-5
CASSLFAGVGGNQPQHF
TGTGCCAGCAGCTTGTTCGCAGGGGTGGGGGGCAATCAGCCCCAGCATTTT
>NA|NA|TRBV3-1/TRBV3-2|TRBJ2-7
CASSHATQGSEQYF
TGTGCCAGCAGCCACGCGACCCAGGGATCCGAGCAGTACTTC
>NA|NA|TRBV28|TRBJ1-5
CASSQGLQPQHF
TGTGCCAGTTCACAGGGATTACAGCCCCAGCATTTT
>NA|TRBD2|TRBV5-4|TRBJ2-1
CASSFGAGGYNEQFF
TGTGCCAGCAGCTTTGGCGCGGGGGGGTACAATGAGCAGTTCTTC
>NA|TRBD2|TRBV9|TRBJ2-3
CASTWDYRTDTQYF
TGTGCCAGCACGTGGGACTACCGCACAGATACGCAGTATTTT
>NA|TRBD1|TRBV19|TRBJ2-3
CASTKGQGTDTQYF
TGTGCCAGTACCAAAGGACAGGGCACAGATACGCAGTATTTT
>once|TRBD1|TRBV19|TRBJ1-5
CASSRQGVSNQPQHF
TGTGCCAGTAGCCGACAGGGCGTGAGCAATCAGCCCCAGCATTTT
>NA|TRBD1|TRBV6-5|TRBJ1-1
CASSYGTGGKNTEAFF
TGTGCCAGCAGTTACGGGACAGGGGGCAAGAACACTGAAGCTTTCTTT
>NA|TRBD2|TRBV29-1|TRBJ2-3
CSFNPGLAGGGDTQYF
TGCAGCTTTAACCCGGGACTAGCGGGGGGGGGAGATACGCAGTATTTT
>NA|TRBD1|TRBV15|TRBJ1-5
CATSRAQGLRPQHF
TGTGCCACCAGCAGAGCACAGGGGTTGCGGCCCCAGCATTTT
>once|TRBD1|TRBV7-9|TRBJ1-5
CASSPGQGNQPQHF
TGTGCCAGCAGCCCTGGACAGGGGAATCAGCCCCAGCATTTT
>NA|TRBD1|TRBV5-5|TRBJ2-5
CASSSIHNRDSLRAQYF
TGTGCCAGCAGCTCCATCCACAACCGGGACAGCCTAAGGGCCCAGTACTTC
>NA|NA|TRBV7-8|TRBJ2-1
CASSRQEGGGSYNEQFF
TGTGCCAGCAGCCGCCAAGAAGGGGGGGGCTCCTACAATGAGCAGTTCTTC
>NA|NA|TRBV5-4|TRBJ2-7
CASSSSVTYEQYF
TGTGCCAGCAGCTCCTCTGTAACCTACGAGCAGTACTTC
>NA|NA|TRBV5-1|TRBJ1-4
CASPPPPDTNEKLFF
TGCGCCAGTCCCCCTCCTCCAGATACTAATGAAAAACTGTTTTTT
>NA|NA|TRBV21-1|TRBJ1-2
CASSKAAILRGYTF
TGTGCCAGCAGCAAAGCCGCTATTCTGAGGGGCTACACCTTC
>NA|NA|TRBV6-1|TRBJ2-5
CASSENTAKETQYF
TGTGCCAGCAGTGAAAATACAGCTAAAGAGACCCAGTACTTC
>NA|TRBD1|TRBV13|TRBJ2-4
CASSPGTGTGRLADIQYF
TGTGCCAGCAGCCCCGGAACAGGGACAGGGAGGCTTGCGGACATTCAGTACTTC
>few|TRBD2|TRBV5-8|TRBJ2-1
CASSLSGLAVSYNEQFF
TGTGCCAGCAGCCTCTCCGGACTAGCGGTTTCCTACAATGAGCAGTTCTTC
>NA|TRBD2|TRBV9|TRBJ2-3
CASSVGLAGVGDTQYF
TGTGCCAGCAGCGTAGGATTAGCGGGGGTAGGAGATACGCAGTATTTT
>few|NA|TRBV19|TRBJ2-6
CASSIAYLSSGANVLTF
TGTGCCAGTAGTATAGCGTATCTGAGCTCTGGGGCCAACGTCCTGACTTTC
>NA|NA|TRBV21-1|TRBJ1-1
CATGGQGVLGTEAFF
TGTGCCACGGGGGGACAGGGGGTACTGGGCACTGAAGCTTTCTTT
>NA|TRBD2|TRBV5-1|TRBJ2-1
CASSASGGAREQFF
TGCGCCAGCAGCGCTAGCGGGGGGGCGCGTGAGCAGTTCTTC
>NA|NA|TRBV6-5|TRBJ1-4
CASSYTPLATNEKLFF
TGTGCCAGCAGTTATACCCCACTTGCAACTAATGAAAAACTGTTTTTT
>NA|TRBD1|TRBV2|TRBJ1-4
CASKRTGGGEKLFF
TGTGCCAGCAAACGGACAGGGGGCGGGGAAAAACTGTTTTTT
>NA|TRBD1|TRBV13|TRBJ2-1
CASSPPGQGFNEQFF
TGTGCCAGCAGCCCACCGGGACAGGGGTTCAATGAGCAGTTCTTC
>NA|NA|TRBV11-2|TRBJ1-1
CASSLGAANTEAFF
TGTGCCAGCAGCTTAGGCGCGGCGAACACTGAAGCTTTCTTT
>once|TRBD2|TRBV20-1|TRBJ2-5
CSASKSGATQYF
TGCAGTGCTAGTAAGAGCGGGGCGACCCAGTACTTC
>NA|NA|TRBV9|TRBJ2-3
CASSVRLGSGTDTQYF
TGTGCCAGCAGCGTAAGGTTAGGGAGTGGTACAGATACGCAGTATTTT
>NA|TRBD2|TRBV24-1|TRBJ2-3
CATSDPGTSGENTQYF
TGTGCCACCTCGGATCCCGGGACTAGCGGGGAGAATACGCAGTATTTT
>NA|TRBD1|TRBV11-1|TRBJ1-2
CASSPRDRGVPYGYTF
TGTGCCAGCAGCCCTAGGGACAGGGGCGTCCCCTATGGCTACACCTTC
>NA|NA|TRBV9|TRBJ1-5
CASSRGYSNQPQHF
TGTGCCAGCAGTAGAGGTTATAGCAATCAGCCCCAGCATTTT
>NA|NA|TRBV6-5|TRBJ2-3
CATLFRLDTADTQYF
TGTGCCACCCTTTTCCGACTAGATACGGCAGATACGCAGTATTTT
>NA|NA|TRBV27|TRBJ1-3
CASSSTQGNSGNTIYF
TGTGCCAGCAGCTCAACACAGGGTAACTCTGGAAACACCATATATTTT
>once|TRBD1|TRBV6-5|TRBJ2-7
CASRRDRGQDEQYF
TGTGCCAGCAGAAGGGACAGGGGACAGGACGAGCAGTACTTC
>NA|NA|TRBV5-8|TRBJ2-5
CASSDSLKQETQYF
TGTGCCAGCAGTGACAGTTTAAAACAAGAGACCCAGTACTTC
>NA|NA|TRBV7-9|TRBJ2-7
CASSLGQDLPYEQYF
TGTGCCAGCAGCTTAGGACAGGACTTACCCTACGAGCAGTACTTC
>NA|NA|TRBV14|TRBJ1-1
CASSPQQNTEAFF
TGTGCCAGCAGCCCTCAACAGAACACTGAAGCTTTCTTT